The clone carrying this T cell receptor beta chain has only a few counts. Antigen unknown. The data are from a study of spatial heterogeneity in lung cancer. On the study more broadly: PBMC collected at follow-up were sequenced when available, a median of roughly 24 months after resection. Study-wide results and limits: Compared with follow-up, resection was when ubiquitous expanded tumor TCRs appeared in blood more.

The germline CDR1 and CDR2 sequences are SGHDT and YYEEEE. The CDR3 runs to 13 residues. The V gene lost 2 bases and the J gene lost 5 bases, with 10 bases spanning the gap. Time point defined: blood at routine non-recurrence follow-up after resection. In each case, whole RNA from tumor, nontumor lung or frozen PBMC was sequenced unsorted. Unique molecular identifiers, one per molecule, were present on every TCR cDNA molecule. MiXCR, run by TCRdb on the 5' RACE reads, gives a single entry per CDR3 protein. The sample gives over 85,000 distinct CDR3 sequences, around 19% of which show up once; around a fifth is in the top ten.

The TCR sequence derives from a male donor with early-stage non-small cell lung cancer. The genes are TRBV5-6 and TRBJ2-5; D not certain. The specimen comprised PBMCs, sampled at follow-up. This CDR3 is CASSFSTRETQYF. The CDR3 DNA reads as TGTGCCAGCAGCTTTAGCACCAGGGAGACCCAGTACTTC. Full variable domain (remainder filled in from reference TRBV5-6 and TRBJ2-5): DAGVTQSPTHLIKTRGQQVTLRCSPKSGHDTVSWYQQALGQGPQFIFQYYEEEERQRGNFPDRFSGHQFPNYSSELNVNALLLGDSALYLCASSFSTRETQYFGPGTRLLVL.